The 18 T cell receptor beta chains below were found in one sample sequenced in a study of response to subunit inactivated influenza vaccine. TCRdb ran MiXCR on the RT-PCR reads and lists one entry per CDR3 protein. The sample holds fewer than 600,000 distinct CDR3 sequences, 6% to 9% seen once. Sequencing used PBMCs from blood, obtained about 23 months after vaccination. These receptors were collected from a man between 45 and 75 years old who received an inactivated influenza vaccine.

The V gene is TRBV7-8, the J gene TRBJ2-2, with D hard to call. This CDR3 is built from 17 residues. Germline lookup yields CDR1 SGHVS and CDR2 FQNEAQ. The V end lost 0 bases, the J end lost 7 bases, and 18 bases lay between the germline ends. The CDR3 sequence is CASSLASVHARSGELFF. Written as DNA, the CDR3 is TGTGCCAGCAGCTTAGCGTCCGTACATGCGAGGAGCGGGGAGCTGTTTTTT.

This clonotype occurred many times. The chain couples TRBV7-9 to TRBJ2-3, with 7 bases matching TRBD2. Germline V gene sequence: CDR1 SEHNR, CDR2 FQNEAQ (reference sequence). The CDR3 loop spans 15 amino acids. The V segment lost 3 bases and the J segment 2 bases; nucleotides outside the gene matches: 5. For the CDR3, the DNA is TGTGCCAGCAGCTTGGTTAGCGGGTACACAGATACGCAGTATTTT. Residues: CASSLVSGYTDTQYF. The variable domain in full, completed from reference TRBV7-9 and TRBJ2-3, reads DTGVSQNPRHKITKRGQNVTFRCDPISEHNRLYWYRQTLGQGPEFLTYFQNEAQLEKSRLLSDRFSAERPKGSFSTLEIQRTEQGDSAMYLCASSLVSGYTDTQYFGPGTRLTVL.

The chain has TRBV10-3 and TRBJ2-7; 11 nucleotides line up with TRBD1. The germline CDR1 and CDR2 sequences are ENHRY and SYGVKD. Losses at the gene ends were 4 bases for V and 4 bases for J; bases not matched to a gene: 21. The CDR3 length is 20 residues. The DNA for the CDR3 is TGTGCCATCAGTGCTTTTGCCTCCAGTCCACAGGACAGGGGGCGGTACGAGCAGTACTTC. Its translation: CAISAFASSPQDRGRYEQYF.

The V and J genes are TRBV7-2 and TRBJ2-7, with 7 bases aligning to TRBD1. The germline V gene encodes CDR1 SGHTA and CDR2 FQGNSA. The CDR3 runs 15 residues. Trimming took 5 bases from V and 5 from J; bases not matched to a gene: 12. CDR3 in amino acids: CASSRARIGGNEQYF. CDR3 in DNA: TGTGCCAGCAGCAGGGCCCGGATAGGGGGCAACGAGCAGTACTTC.

This clonotype was seen many times. This rearrangement joins TRBV4-3 to TRBJ2-1; the D gene is possibly TRBD2 (5 bases). The length of the CDR3 is 16 residues. CDR1 and CDR2 (germline): LGHNA, YSLEER. Trimming pared 4 bases from V and 2 bases from J, leaving 15 bases between. The DNA of the CDR3 is TGCGCCAGCAGCCCGGGCCGCGGGTTCGCCTACAATGAGCAGTTCTTC. The encoded protein is CASSPGRGFAYNEQFF.

This clonotype has more than one count but fewer than ten. This rearrangement joins TRBV12-3 or TRBV12-4 to TRBJ2-6, with D tentatively TRBD1 (5 bases). The CDR3 consists of 16 residues. Trimming stripped 6 bases from V and 1 base from J, with 13 bases between. Written as DNA, the CDR3 is TGTGCCAGCAGCCCCGGGCAGGGATCTGGGGCCAACGTCCTGACTTTC. This encodes CASSPGQGSGANVLTF.

This clonotype was seen a few times. J is TRBJ2-6 and V is TRBV4-2; D not certain. This CDR3 has 17 residues. Germline V gives CDR1 LGHNA, CDR2 YNFKEQ. Trimming took 0 bases from V and 1 from J, leaving 10 bases between them. DNA of the CDR3: TGTGCCAGCAGCCAAGATTTGGCCAGATCTGGGGCCAACGTCCTGACTTTC. Its translation is CASSQDLARSGANVLTF.

This clonotype has ten or more counts. The rearrangement joins TRBV10-3 to TRBJ2-3, with D possibly being TRBD2 (6 bases). Trimming shortened V by 8 bases and J by 2 bases, and 11 bases separated the two germline ends. CDR3 length: 13 residues. CDR1 ENHRY and CDR2 SYGVKD come from the germline V gene. The CDR3 DNA is TGTGCCATCTTGGGACTCGACACAGATACGCAGTATTTT. This gives the protein CAILGLDTDTQYF.

The J gene is TRBJ2-3, the V gene TRBV24-1; the match to TRBD2 covers 7 bases. V shed 7 bases, J shed 2 bases, and the junction held 8 bases outside the gene matches. Germline-derived CDR1 and CDR2 are KGHDR and SFDVKD. The CDR3 is made up of 15 amino acids. CDR3 nucleotide sequence: TGTGCCACCAGGGGAGGGAGCCGGATCACAGATACGCAGTATTTT. The encoded protein is CATRGGSRITDTQYF.

CDR3 protein: CASIPGTSGYNEQFF. CDR3 DNA sequence: TGTGCCAGCATCCCAGGGACTAGCGGTTACAATGAGCAGTTCTTC. This chain uses TRBV28 with TRBJ2-1; 11 bases are shared with TRBD2. CDR1 is MDHEN and CDR2 is SYDVKM in the germline V gene. J lost 4 bases, V lost 7 bases, and 6 bases had no gene match. The CDR3 length is 15 residues. Filled out from reference TRBV28 and TRBJ2-1, the complete variable domain reads DVKVTQSSRYLVKRTGEKVFLECVQDMDHENMFWYRQDPGLGLRLIYFSYDVKMKEKGDIPEGYSVSREKKERFSLILESASTNQTSMYLCASIPGTSGYNEQFFGPGTRLTVL.

The rearrangement links TRBV20-1 to TRBJ2-2, with D possibly TRBD2 on 6 matching bases. The CDR3 loop spans 14 amino acids. V lost 0 bases and J lost 6, with 11 bases in between. The germline gives CDR1 DFQATT, CDR2 SNEGSKA (reference sequence). This chain's CDR3 is CSARDGGAAGELFF. DNA of the CDR3: TGCAGTGCTAGAGATGGCGGGGCTGCCGGGGAGCTGTTTTTT.

This clonotype was seen many times. The chain uses TRBV7-3 and TRBJ2-6; D is undetermined. The ends were cut back, 3 bases at V and 5 bases at J, with 5 bases in the middle. There are 13 residues in the CDR3. Germline assignment: CDR1 SGHTA and CDR2 FQGTGA. CDR3: CASSLARANVLTF. The CDR3 bases are TGTGCCAGCAGCTTGGCCCGGGCCAACGTCCTGACTTTC.

This clonotype occurred a few times. V and J are TRBV10-3 and TRBJ2-1; TRBD2 matches 11 bases. The CDR3 is made up of 19 amino acids. V lost 2 bases to trimming and J lost 3 bases; unmatched junction nucleotides: 12. Germline CDR1 ENHRY, CDR2 SYGVKD. CDR3 sequence: CAISEIGGRLAGNYNEQFF. The CDR3, as DNA: TGTGCCATCAGTGAGATTGGGGGTCGACTAGCGGGAAACTACAATGAGCAGTTCTTC.

This clonotype was counted many times. The gene calls are TRBV6-5 and TRBJ2-1, with 7 bases matching TRBD1. Germline CDR1 and CDR2: MNHEY and SVGAGI. V gave up 2 bases and J gave up 4 bases; unmatched junction bases: 2. The CDR3 is 14 residues long. CDR3 region: CASSYTTGYNEQFF. The CDR3 DNA follows: TGTGCCAGCAGTTACACGACAGGGTACAATGAGCAGTTCTTC.

This sequence joins TRBV24-1 and TRBJ2-1, with TRBD2 matching over 9 bases. The CDR3 sequence is 16 residues long. CDR1 and CDR2 (germline): KGHDR, SFDVKD. Trimming took 5 bases from V and 6 from J; bases not matched to a gene: 10. CDR3 sequence: CATSGVLAGEGNEQFF. The DNA of the CDR3 is TGTGCCACCAGTGGTGTACTAGCGGGCGAGGGCAATGAGCAGTTCTTC.

The chain links TRBV20-1 to TRBJ2-7, with D perhaps TRBD2 (6 bases). The germline V gene encodes CDR1 DFQATT and CDR2 SNEGSKA (reference sequence). This CDR3 has 15 amino acids. The germline V and J ends were trimmed by 2 bases and 0 bases, with 14 bases remaining between them. The CDR3 DNA reads TGCAGTGCTAGATTTGTTCGGGGGAGCTCCTACGAGCAGTACTTC. It is translated as CSARFVRGSSYEQYF.

The rearrangement links TRBV7-7 to TRBJ2-1, with D possibly matching TRBD2 (6 bases). Trimming left V 0 bases short and J 7 bases short, with 13 bases between. Germline V gene lookup returns CDR1 SSHAT and CDR2 FNYEAQ (reference sequence). There are 15 residues in the CDR3. The CDR3 DNA follows: TGTGCCAGCAGCTTAGCGAGTGGCGGGACGAATGAGCAGTTCTTC. As protein: CASSLASGGTNEQFF.

The genes are TRBV10-3 and TRBJ1-1; D gene unclear. CDR1 and CDR2 (germline): ENHRY, SYGVKD. The CDR3 sequence is 16 residues long. V was cut by 4 bases and J by 1 base, with 16 bases left in between. CDR3 protein: CAISGSDGGPNTEAFF. The CDR3 DNA sequence: TGTGCCATCAGTGGTTCAGACGGAGGACCGAACACTGAAGCTTTCTTT.